The 2 T cell receptor beta chains presented below share a single source sample, sequenced in a study of T cell changes during pregnancy in multiple sclerosis. The table came from immunoSEQ multiplex PCR; TCRdb's copy has only in-frame clones and leaves some out. Of 35,000 to 50,000 clones listed, nearly 90% are singletons. The starting material was CD4+ T cells from peripheral blood mononuclear cells, obtained after pregnancy. These receptors were obtained from a female donor with multiple sclerosis, enrolled in a pregnancy study.

V gene TRBV5-4 combines with J gene TRBJ1-3, with D hard to call. V shed 2 bases and J shed 0 bases, with 12 bases lying between them. The CDR3 length is 16 residues. Germline-derived CDR1 and CDR2 are SGHNT and YYREEE (reference sequence). CDR3 in DNA: TGTGCCAGCAGCTTCGATCCCAGGAACTCTGGAAACACCATATATTTT. Translated, it gives CASSFDPRNSGNTIYF.

The chain is built from TRBV7-2 and TRBJ2-5; D is undetermined. CDR3 size: 14 residues. V shed 5 bases and J shed 2 bases, with 12 bases lying between them. Looked up from germline, CDR1 is SGHTA and CDR2 is FQGNSA. CDR3 in amino acids: CASSTLGGQETQYF. CDR3 coding DNA: TGTGCCAGCAGCACCCTCGGCGGACAAGAGACCCAGTACTTC.